The rows below give T cell receptor beta chains drawn from one sample of a study of T cells after posttransplantation cyclophosphamide. The data were produced by immunoSEQ multiplex PCR, yet TCRdb's version contains in-frame clones alone and is incomplete. The repertoire holds roughly 21,000 clones, with 95% to 99% as singletons. What was sequenced was naive CD8+ T cells sorted from PBMCs. The receptors originated from a man aged 35-49 years in good health, CMV-negative, and a related stem cell transplant donor. The CDR3 runs from the conserved cysteine through the conserved F or W. Fields, in order: J gene, clone size, D gene, V gene, CDR3 protein, CDR3 DNA. A D gene is named only where the DNA matches it firmly. Size is stated for part of the rows, as once, few or many counts, or as a class when the clone is expanded.

J gene: TRBJ2-7
clone size: NA
D gene: TRBD2
V gene: TRBV7-9
CDR3 protein: CASSPPGLAGSYEQYF
CDR3 DNA: TGTGCCAGCAGCCCACCGGGACTAGCGGGTTCTTACGAGCAGTACTTC

J gene: TRBJ2-7
clone size: NA
D gene: NA
V gene: TRBV27
CDR3 protein: CASSFNRGSYEQYF
CDR3 DNA: TGTGCCAGCAGTTTTAACCGCGGCTCCTACGAGCAGTACTTC

J gene: TRBJ2-1
clone size: NA
D gene: NA
V gene: TRBV11-2
CDR3 protein: CASSGGKEQFF
CDR3 DNA: TGTGCCAGCAGCGGGGGCAAGGAGCAGTTCTTC

J gene: TRBJ2-5
clone size: NA
D gene: NA
V gene: TRBV7-9
CDR3 protein: CASSLLQETQYF
CDR3 DNA: TGTGCCAGCAGCTTACTACAAGAGACCCAGTACTTC

J gene: TRBJ1-2
clone size: NA
D gene: NA
V gene: TRBV9
CDR3 protein: CASTPYNTNYYGYTF
CDR3 DNA: TGTGCCAGCACCCCGTACAACACCAACTATTATGGCTACACCTTC

J gene: TRBJ2-2
clone size: NA
D gene: NA
V gene: TRBV29-1
CDR3 protein: CSVDETGNTGELFF
CDR3 DNA: TGCAGCGTTGATGAGACAGGGAACACCGGGGAGCTGTTTTTT

J gene: TRBJ2-7
clone size: NA
D gene: NA
V gene: TRBV5-5
CDR3 protein: CASFLWEESYEQYF
CDR3 DNA: TGTGCCAGCTTTCTCTGGGAGGAATCCTACGAGCAGTACTTC

J gene: TRBJ2-1
clone size: once
D gene: NA
V gene: TRBV9
CDR3 protein: CASSGREYNNEQFF
CDR3 DNA: TGTGCCAGCAGCGGAAGGGAGTACAACAATGAGCAGTTCTTC

J gene: TRBJ1-5
clone size: NA
D gene: TRBD1
V gene: TRBV5-5
CDR3 protein: CASSQQGLSNQPQHF
CDR3 DNA: TGTGCCAGCAGTCAACAGGGGTTGAGCAATCAGCCCCAGCATTTT

J gene: TRBJ1-2
clone size: NA
D gene: NA
V gene: TRBV2
CDR3 protein: CASWADSGNYGYTF
CDR3 DNA: TGTGCCAGCTGGGCCGACTCAGGGAACTATGGCTACACCTTC

J gene: TRBJ2-7
clone size: few
D gene: TRBD1
V gene: TRBV19
CDR3 protein: CASSTRDRGPYEQYF
CDR3 DNA: TGTGCCAGTAGTACCCGGGACAGGGGTCCCTACGAGCAGTACTTC

J gene: TRBJ2-5
clone size: once
D gene: TRBD1
V gene: TRBV27
CDR3 protein: CASSLSTGVETQYF
CDR3 DNA: TGTGCCAGCAGTTTATCGACAGGGGTAGAGACCCAGTACTTC

J gene: TRBJ1-4
clone size: NA
D gene: TRBD1
V gene: TRBV4-2
CDR3 protein: CASSLLGQGGEKLFF
CDR3 DNA: TGTGCCAGCAGCCTTCTGGGACAGGGGGGTGAAAAACTGTTTTTT

J gene: TRBJ1-1
clone size: NA
D gene: TRBD1
V gene: TRBV19
CDR3 protein: CASSEGATEAFF
CDR3 DNA: TGTGCCAGTAGTGAGGGGGCCACTGAAGCTTTCTTT

J gene: TRBJ2-7
clone size: NA
D gene: NA
V gene: TRBV10-3
CDR3 protein: CASSKGGGEAYEQYF
CDR3 DNA: TGTGCCAGCTCTAAGGGTGGGGGCGAGGCGTACGAGCAGTACTTC

J gene: TRBJ1-1
clone size: NA
D gene: NA
V gene: TRBV27
CDR3 protein: CASSLTRGNTEAFF
CDR3 DNA: TGTGCCAGCAGTCTGACCAGGGGGAACACTGAAGCTTTCTTT

J gene: TRBJ2-3
clone size: few
D gene: TRBD2
V gene: TRBV14
CDR3 protein: CASSRGGADTQYF
CDR3 DNA: TGTGCCAGCAGTCGGGGGGGCGCAGATACGCAGTATTTT

J gene: TRBJ1-2
clone size: once
D gene: NA
V gene: TRBV9
CDR3 protein: CASSPGVSNYGYTF
CDR3 DNA: TGTGCCAGCAGTCCAGGGGTATCCAACTATGGCTACACCTTC

J gene: TRBJ2-7
clone size: NA
D gene: TRBD2
V gene: TRBV7-9
CDR3 protein: CASSPQAGGSVEQYF
CDR3 DNA: TGTGCCAGCAGCCCCCAAGCGGGAGGGAGCGTCGAGCAGTACTTC

J gene: TRBJ2-2
clone size: NA
D gene: NA
V gene: TRBV4-1
CDR3 protein: CASSQDVYQVTGELFF
CDR3 DNA: TGCGCCAGCAGCCAAGACGTCTACCAGGTGACCGGGGAGCTGTTTTTT

J gene: TRBJ2-7
clone size: NA
D gene: TRBD1
V gene: TRBV6-5
CDR3 protein: CASRYNRGKYEQYF
CDR3 DNA: TGTGCCAGCAGATACAACAGGGGGAAGTACGAGCAGTACTTC

J gene: TRBJ2-1
clone size: NA
D gene: NA
V gene: TRBV7-6
CDR3 protein: CASSLGADEQFF
CDR3 DNA: TGTGCCAGCAGCTTGGGTGCGGATGAGCAGTTCTTC

J gene: TRBJ2-7
clone size: NA
D gene: NA
V gene: TRBV7-6
CDR3 protein: CASSLGEAAENYEQYF
CDR3 DNA: TGTGCCAGCAGCTTAGGTGAGGCAGCGGAAAATTACGAGCAGTACTTC

J gene: TRBJ1-1
clone size: NA
D gene: NA
V gene: TRBV4-3
CDR3 protein: CASTTAGYTEAFF
CDR3 DNA: TGCGCCAGCACCACAGCGGGTTACACTGAAGCTTTCTTT

J gene: TRBJ1-2
clone size: NA
D gene: TRBD1
V gene: TRBV9
CDR3 protein: CASSGRQGQGSYGYTF
CDR3 DNA: TGTGCCAGCAGCGGTCGTCAGGGACAGGGAAGTTACGGCTACACCTTC

J gene: TRBJ2-3
clone size: NA
D gene: TRBD2
V gene: TRBV9
CDR3 protein: CASSESGGSSTDTQYF
CDR3 DNA: TGTGCCAGCAGCGAATCGGGAGGATCTAGCACAGATACGCAGTATTTT

J gene: TRBJ1-3
clone size: NA
D gene: TRBD1
V gene: TRBV7-2
CDR3 protein: CASSLGQGVVNTIYF
CDR3 DNA: TGTGCCAGCAGCCTCGGACAGGGTGTAGTAAACACCATATATTTT

J gene: TRBJ2-7
clone size: NA
D gene: NA
V gene: TRBV5-4
CDR3 protein: CASSQGSGGAYEQYF
CDR3 DNA: TGTGCCAGCAGCCAAGGGAGCGGAGGAGCCTACGAGCAGTACTTC

J gene: TRBJ2-1
clone size: NA
D gene: NA
V gene: TRBV5-1
CDR3 protein: CASSLIELGSDEQFF
CDR3 DNA: TGCGCCAGCAGCTTGATTGAACTAGGGTCGGATGAGCAGTTCTTC

J gene: TRBJ2-7
clone size: NA
D gene: TRBD1
V gene: TRBV9
CDR3 protein: CASSDASGQGYSYEQYF
CDR3 DNA: TGTGCCAGCAGCGATGCATCAGGACAGGGCTATTCCTACGAGCAGTACTTC

J gene: TRBJ2-6
clone size: NA
D gene: NA
V gene: TRBV2
CDR3 protein: CASSEWGDQDGANVLTF
CDR3 DNA: TGTGCCAGCAGTGAATGGGGGGACCAAGATGGGGCCAACGTCCTGACTTTC

J gene: TRBJ2-2
clone size: NA
D gene: TRBD2
V gene: TRBV5-1
CDR3 protein: CASSFLAGSGELFF
CDR3 DNA: TGCGCCAGCAGCTTCCTAGCGGGATCCGGGGAGCTGTTTTTT

J gene: TRBJ2-7
clone size: NA
D gene: TRBD1
V gene: TRBV19
CDR3 protein: CASSARRQDRAPYEQYF
CDR3 DNA: TGTGCCAGTAGCGCCCGTCGACAAGACAGGGCGCCCTACGAGCAGTACTTC

J gene: TRBJ2-4
clone size: NA
D gene: TRBD2
V gene: TRBV7-8
CDR3 protein: CASSTTSGRGAKNIQYF
CDR3 DNA: TGTGCCAGCAGCACGACTAGCGGGAGAGGGGCCAAAAACATTCAGTACTTC

J gene: TRBJ2-2
clone size: NA
D gene: TRBD2
V gene: TRBV6-1
CDR3 protein: CASSLAGPHTGELFF
CDR3 DNA: TGTGCCAGCTCATTAGCGGGACCCCACACCGGGGAGCTGTTTTTT

J gene: TRBJ2-7
clone size: NA
D gene: NA
V gene: TRBV4-1
CDR3 protein: CASSQETASYEQYF
CDR3 DNA: TGCGCCAGCAGCCAAGAGACAGCCTCCTACGAGCAGTACTTC

J gene: TRBJ2-1
clone size: NA
D gene: TRBD2
V gene: TRBV25-1
CDR3 protein: CASSEWTSVQFF
CDR3 DNA: TGTGCCAGCAGTGAGTGGACTAGTGTGCAGTTCTTC

J gene: TRBJ2-5
clone size: NA
D gene: TRBD2
V gene: TRBV6-5
CDR3 protein: CASSPHGGRGETQYF
CDR3 DNA: TGTGCCAGCAGCCCTCACGGCGGGAGAGGGGAGACCCAGTACTTC

J gene: TRBJ2-2
clone size: NA
D gene: TRBD2
V gene: TRBV7-9
CDR3 protein: CAKSGTSGRGELFF
CDR3 DNA: TGTGCCAAATCCGGGACTAGCGGACGCGGGGAGCTGTTTTTT

J gene: TRBJ1-3
clone size: NA
D gene: NA
V gene: TRBV19
CDR3 protein: CASSTRTRPGNTIYF
CDR3 DNA: TGTGCCAGTAGTACTCGGACACGTCCTGGAAACACCATATATTTT

J gene: TRBJ2-7
clone size: NA
D gene: NA
V gene: TRBV5-4
CDR3 protein: CASSWGLRGTYEQYF
CDR3 DNA: TGTGCCAGCAGCTGGGGGTTGCGGGGAACCTACGAGCAGTACTTC

J gene: TRBJ1-5
clone size: NA
D gene: TRBD1
V gene: TRBV19
CDR3 protein: CASSTQGPSSLGGNQPQHF
CDR3 DNA: TGTGCCAGTAGTACACAGGGGCCCAGCTCCTTGGGGGGCAATCAGCCCCAGCATTTT

J gene: TRBJ2-1
clone size: NA
D gene: NA
V gene: TRBV5-1
CDR3 protein: CASSLAAGEQFF
CDR3 DNA: TGCGCCAGCAGCTTGGCCGCGGGTGAGCAGTTCTTC

J gene: TRBJ1-2
clone size: once
D gene: NA
V gene: TRBV27
CDR3 protein: CASSSGVQYGYTF
CDR3 DNA: TGTGCCAGCAGTTCAGGGGTTCAATATGGCTACACCTTC

J gene: TRBJ2-3
clone size: NA
D gene: NA
V gene: TRBV2
CDR3 protein: CATPPGSSGTLRDTQYF
CDR3 DNA: TGTGCCACCCCTCCTGGGTCCAGCGGGACACTGCGAGATACGCAGTATTTT

J gene: TRBJ2-7
clone size: NA
D gene: NA
V gene: TRBV19
CDR3 protein: CASSIGVGSSYEQYF
CDR3 DNA: TGTGCCAGTAGTATAGGGGTCGGGAGCTCCTACGAGCAGTACTTC

J gene: TRBJ2-3
clone size: NA
D gene: NA
V gene: TRBV15
CDR3 protein: CATSRTRMGDTQYF
CDR3 DNA: TGTGCCACCAGCAGGACTAGAATGGGAGATACGCAGTATTTT

J gene: TRBJ1-5
clone size: NA
D gene: TRBD1
V gene: TRBV30
CDR3 protein: CAWGAGTGLDQPQHF
CDR3 DNA: TGTGCCTGGGGCGCCGGGACAGGTCTCGATCAGCCCCAGCATTTT

J gene: TRBJ1-1
clone size: NA
D gene: TRBD1
V gene: TRBV27
CDR3 protein: CASRVAGGGTEAFF
CDR3 DNA: TGTGCCAGCAGGGTGGCAGGGGGCGGCACTGAAGCTTTCTTT

J gene: TRBJ2-3
clone size: NA
D gene: NA
V gene: TRBV7-2
CDR3 protein: CASSPLPDTQYF
CDR3 DNA: TGTGCCAGCAGCCCCCTTCCAGATACGCAGTATTTT

J gene: TRBJ2-7
clone size: NA
D gene: TRBD1
V gene: TRBV11-3
CDR3 protein: CASSLPQGTGGEQYF
CDR3 DNA: TGTGCCAGCAGCTTACCCCAGGGGACAGGGGGAGAGCAGTACTTC

J gene: TRBJ1-3
clone size: NA
D gene: NA
V gene: TRBV10-2
CDR3 protein: CASSSAGRISGNTIYF
CDR3 DNA: TGCGCCAGCAGTTCGGCGGGCCGCATCTCTGGAAACACCATATATTTT